These 22 T cell receptor beta chains originate from one sample sequenced in a study of blood T cell repertoires in COVID-19. Here immunoSEQ multiplex PCR was the method, and the copy in TCRdb shows in-frame clones only, minus some. The data show around 150,000 clones, more than 60% seen once. What was sequenced was peripheral blood. The source is a man in his 70s with acute or convalescent COVID-19.

The chain joins TRBV12-3 or TRBV12-4 to TRBJ1-4; D is unclear. This CDR3 is built from 13 residues. V shed 3 bases and J shed 4 bases, with 6 bases lying between them. DNA for the CDR3: TGTGCCAGCAGTTTTGCGGTTAATGAAAAACTGTTTTTT. Translating it yields CASSFAVNEKLFF.

The rearrangement uses TRBV2 and TRBJ1-6, with 7 nucleotides matching TRBD1. The CDR3 is 16 amino acids. With 7 bases clipped from V and 9 bases from J, the junction kept 15 bases outside the gene matches. Germline V CDR1 and CDR2: SNHLY, FYNNEI. For the CDR3, the DNA is TGTGCCAGCAAAGCGAGACCTCGGGACAGAGTTTCACCCCTCCACTTT. It translates to CASKARPRDRVSPLHF.

This chain joins TRBV5-5 and TRBJ2-7; 14 bases map to TRBD2. Germline CDR1 SGHKS, CDR2 YYEKEE (reference sequence). The trim removed 0 bases at V and 1 base at J, leaving 3 bases unmatched. The CDR3 length is 17 residues. The CDR3 DNA sequence: TGTGCCAGCAGCTTGGGACTAGCGGGAGGGAGTTCCTACGAGCAGTACTTC. Amino acids: CASSLGLAGGSSYEQYF.

This clone was picked up a small number of times. The chain employs TRBV5-1 and TRBJ2-2; D not certain. The CDR3 consists of 15 residues. CDR1 and CDR2 (germline): SGHRS, YFSETQ. Trimming stripped 0 bases from V and 3 bases from J, with 9 bases between. The CDR3 nucleotides read TGCGCCAGCAGCTTGGTAGCTCGGGACACCGGGGAGCTGTTTTTT. It specifies CASSLVARDTGELFF.

V gene TRBV5-1 combines with J gene TRBJ2-7, with TRBD2 matching over 13 bases. Germline CDR1 and CDR2: SGHRS and YFSETQ. The CDR3 loop spans 15 amino acids. V lost 4 bases to trimming and J lost 3 bases; unmatched junction nucleotides: 4. This CDR3 reads CASSGGLAGVYEQYF. Written as DNA, the CDR3 is TGCGCCAGCAGCGGCGGACTAGCGGGGGTCTACGAGCAGTACTTC.

The gene calls are TRBV28 and TRBJ2-5, with a possible D match to TRBD2 (6 bases). V shed 7 bases and J shed 5 bases, with 14 bases lying between them. Germline assignment: CDR1 MDHEN and CDR2 SYDVKM. The CDR3 extends over 13 amino acids. CDR3: CASILGGSETQYF. DNA of the CDR3: TGTGCCAGCATACTCGGAGGGAGCGAGACCCAGTACTTC.

The V call is TRBV12-3 or TRBV12-4, the J call TRBJ1-5; the match to TRBD1 covers 8 bases. Germline trimming cut 5 bases from V and 7 bases from J; bases unmatched to any gene: 4. The CDR3 is 13 amino acids. In DNA form, the CDR3 reads TGTGCCAGCAGTCCGGACAGGGCCCAGCCCCAGCATTTT. Its translation: CASSPDRAQPQHF.

The J gene is TRBJ1-6, the V gene TRBV25-1; 8 bases fit TRBD1. V shed 3 bases, J shed 7 bases, and the junction held 2 bases outside the gene matches. Germline lookup yields CDR1 MGHDK and CDR2 SYGVNS. The CDR3 has 14 amino acids. CDR3 protein: CASSEGDRNSPLHF. The CDR3 region has the DNA TGTGCCAGCAGTGAGGGGGACAGGAATTCACCCCTCCACTTT.

V is TRBV2 and J is TRBJ1-5, with D perhaps TRBD1 (6 bases). Trimming stripped 4 bases from V and 4 bases from J, with 11 bases between. CDR1 is SNHLY and CDR2 is FYNNEI in the germline V gene. The CDR3 is made up of 14 amino acids. The CDR3 loop reads CASSGSTGNQPQHF. The CDR3 nucleotides read TGTGCCAGCAGTGGGTCAACAGGGAATCAGCCCCAGCATTTT.

The rearrangement links TRBV12-3 or TRBV12-4 to TRBJ2-3, with D maybe TRBD2 (6 bases). V shed 7 bases and J shed 4 bases, with 9 bases lying between them. This CDR3 comprises 12 residues. CDR3 sequence reads: CASTTSSDTQYF. The CDR3, as DNA: TGTGCCAGCACGACTAGTTCAGATACGCAGTATTTT.

The J gene is TRBJ1-2, the V gene TRBV5-6; TRBD1 matches 9 bases. The length of the CDR3 is 15 residues. Trimming at V came to 4 bases and at J to 5 bases, leaving 9 bases not matched to a gene. From germline, CDR1 is SGHDT and CDR2 YYEEEE. CDR3 sequence: CASSGPGQGPYGYTF. CDR3 DNA sequence: TGTGCCAGCAGCGGGCCGGGACAGGGCCCATATGGCTACACCTTC.

The V call is TRBV20-1, the J call TRBJ2-1; possible D gene TRBD2, 5 bases. Trimming took off 3 bases at V and 3 bases at J, with 9 bases between the two ends. Germline V CDR1 and CDR2: DFQATT, SNEGSKA (reference sequence). This CDR3 contains 13 residues. The CDR3, as DNA: TGCAGTGCTAGTCGAGCGGACTACAATGAGCAGTTCTTC. It yields the protein CSASRADYNEQFF.

This rearrangement joins TRBV5-1 to TRBJ2-3, with D possibly matching TRBD2 (5 bases). Germline V CDR1 and CDR2: SGHRS, YFSETQ. CDR3 length: 16 residues. The V and J ends lost 0 bases and 0 bases respectively, with 11 bases between them. The DNA for the CDR3 is TGCGCCAGCAGCTTGGGAGTAGCGCTGAGCACAGATACGCAGTATTTT. Amino acids: CASSLGVALSTDTQYF.

This sequence joins TRBV19 and TRBJ1-4, with D possibly matching TRBD1 (6 bases). Trimming took off 2 bases at V and 6 bases at J, with 7 bases between the two ends. The CDR3 runs to 13 residues. Germline V gene lookup returns CDR1 LNHDA and CDR2 SQIVND (reference sequence). CDR3 in DNA: TGTGCCAGTAGTATAAAGGGGGATGAAAAACTGTTTTTT. Residues: CASSIKGDEKLFF.

The rearrangement joins TRBV19 to TRBJ1-2; D is unresolved. The V and J ends lost 9 bases and 8 bases respectively, with 28 bases between them. In germline, CDR1 is LNHDA, CDR2 SQIVND (reference sequence). This CDR3 contains 16 residues. The DNA for the CDR3 is TGTGCCAGGGACTTCGGAGCGGGGAAGGTGGTGGTAGGCTACACCTTC. It yields the protein CARDFGAGKVVVGYTF. The variable domain in full, completed from reference TRBV19 and TRBJ1-2, reads DGGITQSPKYLFRKEGQNVTLSCEQNLNHDAMYWYRQDPGQGLRLIYYSQIVNDFQKGDIAEGYSVSREKKESFPLTVTSAQKNPTAFYLCARDFGAGKVVVGYTFGSGTRLTVV.

The chain links TRBV5-1 to TRBJ2-5; a weak D match, TRBD2 (6 bases). Germline-derived CDR1 and CDR2 are SGHRS and YFSETQ. The V end lost 5 bases, the J end lost 4 bases, and 12 bases lay between the germline ends. The CDR3 covers 13 residues. CDR3 DNA sequence: TGCGCCAGCAGGGCCCTGGAGGGAGAGACCCAGTACTTC. Its translation is CASRALEGETQYF.

The chain couples TRBV19 to TRBJ2-7, with 9 bases fitting TRBD1. Trimming at V came to 3 bases and at J to 4 bases, leaving 4 bases not matched to a gene. The CDR3 consists of 14 residues. CDR1 is LNHDA and CDR2 is SQIVND in the germline V gene (reference sequence). DNA of the CDR3: TGTGCCAGTAGTATGGGGACAGGGAGATACGAGCAGTACTTC. This encodes CASSMGTGRYEQYF. The complete variable domain, with remaining parts taken from reference TRBV19 and TRBJ2-7, reads DGGITQSPKYLFRKEGQNVTLSCEQNLNHDAMYWYRQDPGQGLRLIYYSQIVNDFQKGDIAEGYSVSREKKESFPLTVTSAQKNPTAFYLCASSMGTGRYEQYFGPGTRLTVT.

A remark on this clone: In the same sample, other DNA sequences code for this CDR3. This rearrangement joins TRBV15 to TRBJ2-1; a weak D match, TRBD2 (6 bases). Trimming took 0 bases from V and 13 from J, leaving 19 bases between them. Per germline, CDR1 LNHNV and CDR2 YYDKDF (reference sequence). The CDR3 is 15 residues long. The CDR3 DNA follows: TGTGCCACCAGCAGAGATTTAGTTGGACTACCTGAACAGTTCTTC. Protein product: CATSRDLVGLPEQFF.

This clone was found once. J is TRBJ2-5 and V is TRBV2, with D possibly TRBD2 on 5 matching bases. Looked up from germline, CDR1 is SNHLY and CDR2 is FYNNEI. The CDR3 consists of 13 residues. V was clipped by 10 bases and J by 2 bases, with 14 bases between them. This chain's CDR3 is CATQRVQQETQYF. In nucleotides, the CDR3 is TGTGCCACCCAGAGGGTACAGCAAGAGACCCAGTACTTC.

The chain carries TRBV19 and TRBJ1-5, with a tentative D call TRBD1 (5 bases). In germline, CDR1 is LNHDA, CDR2 SQIVND (reference sequence). This CDR3 is 15 amino acids long. V shed 2 bases and J shed 2 bases, with 10 bases lying between them. This CDR3 is CASSIIRVGNQPQHF. The CDR3 DNA is TGTGCCAGTAGTATAATCAGGGTCGGCAATCAGCCCCAGCATTTT.

This chain links TRBV11-1 with TRBJ2-1; TRBD1 might be the D (5 bases). The CDR3 runs to 13 residues. The V end lost 0 bases, the J end lost 5 bases, and 5 bases lay between the germline ends. Per germline, CDR1 SGHAT and CDR2 FQDESV (reference sequence). This CDR3 is CASSLARDNEQFF. In DNA form, the CDR3 reads TGTGCCAGCAGCTTAGCCAGGGACAATGAGCAGTTCTTC. Full variable domain (outside the CDR3, taken from reference TRBV11-1 and TRBJ2-1): EAEVAQSPRYKITEKSQAVAFWCDPISGHATLYWYRQILGQGPELLVQFQDESVVDDSQLPKDRFSAERLKGVDSTLKIQPAELGDSAMYLCASSLARDNEQFFGPGTRLTVL.

The chain combines TRBV12-3 or TRBV12-4 with TRBJ2-7, with TRBD2 as a possible D gene (5 bases). The CDR3 sequence is 12 residues long. V lost 6 bases and J 3 bases, leaving 9 bases between the germline ends. The CDR3 DNA reads as TGTGCCAGCAGCCCTAGCCACTACGAGCAGTACTTC. Protein product: CASSPSHYEQYF.